Sequencing of this T cell receptor (beta chain) was carried out in a study of PD-1 blockade in mismatch repair-deficient tumors. Generated by immunoSEQ multiplex PCR, the TCRdb table keeps only in-frame clones and is missing some. The sample yields approximately 100,000 clones, 82% seen once. Germline-derived CDR1 and CDR2 are SGHTA and FQGNSA. The CDR3 has 14 amino acids. V trimming: 7 bases; J trimming: 5 bases; junction bases outside the gene matches: 5. The specimen comprised peripheral blood, sampled less than 37 weeks after starting pembrolizumab. The V gene is TRBV7-2, the J gene TRBJ2-5; the match to TRBD2 covers 12 bases. The clonotype originates from an adult with mismatch repair-deficient cancer. The CDR3 DNA is TGTGCCAGCACTGGACTAGCGGGAACTGAGACCCAGTACTTC. Amino acid sequence: CASTGLAGTETQYF. The full variable domain, rest sourced from reference TRBV7-2 and TRBJ2-5, is GAGVSQSPSNKVTEKGKDVELRCDPISGHTALYWYRQSLGQGLEFLIYFQGNSAPDKSGLPSDRFSAERTGGSVSTLTIQRTQQEDSAVYLCASTGLAGTETQYFGPGTRLLVL.